What follows are 10 T cell receptor beta chains derived from one specimen sequenced in a study of shared clonotypes between healthy human individuals. Sequenced by immunoSEQ multiplex PCR; TCRdb stores in-frame clones only, minus some. The table has some 2,100,000 clones, 95% seen once. The sample consisted of naive CD4+ T cells sorted from blood. As to subset: CD45RA+ positively selected. All receptors derive from a man aged 18 to 30 in good health.

As to this clone: The sample holds other DNA sequences that translate to the same CDR3. The CDR3 coding sequence is TGTGCCATCAGTGGCCTAGCGGGAGGGACCGGGGAGCTGTTTTTT. Translation gives CAISGLAGGTGELFF. The rearrangement links TRBV10-3 to TRBJ2-2; TRBD2 agrees at 12 bases. The J segment lost 5 bases and the V segment lost 4 bases, leaving 2 bases of the junction unmatched. The CDR3 extends over 15 amino acids. Per germline, CDR1 ENHRY and CDR2 SYGVKD.

The chain employs TRBV5-1 and TRBJ2-2; no definite D call. Trimming took 0 bases from V and 4 from J, leaving 7 bases between them. CDR1 and CDR2 from the germline V gene are SGHRS and YFSETQ. This CDR3 comprises 14 residues. The CDR3 loop reads CASSLALSTGELFF. CDR3 coding DNA: TGCGCCAGCAGCTTGGCACTATCCACCGGGGAGCTGTTTTTT.

A word on this clone: This CDR3 is also generated by other DNA sequences in the sample. The chain couples TRBV5-1 to TRBJ2-7, with D maybe TRBD1 (5 bases). The CDR3 is made up of 12 amino acids. CDR1 and CDR2 (germline): SGHRS, YFSETQ. The V end was cut by 4 bases, the J end by 3 bases, with 8 bases between. CDR3 sequence reads: CASSLGHYEQYF. The CDR3 DNA reads TGCGCCAGCAGCCTAGGACACTACGAGCAGTACTTC. Complete variable domain (other parts from reference TRBV5-1 and TRBJ2-7): KAGVTQTPRYLIKTRGQQVTLSCSPISGHRSVSWYQQTPGQGLQFLFEYFSETQRNKGNFPGRFSGRQFSNSRSEMNVSTLELGDSALYLCASSLGHYEQYFGPGTRLTVT.

This clone appeared once. The chain recombines TRBV7-9 with TRBJ2-1; D perhaps matches TRBD1 (6 bases). The CDR3 spans 18 residues. Germline CDR1 SEHNR, CDR2 FQNEAQ (reference sequence). V lost 0 bases and J lost 8, with 23 bases in between. The CDR3 loop is CASSLALVRLAGADEQFF. The CDR3 DNA reads TGTGCCAGCAGCTTAGCGTTGGTCAGGCTAGCAGGGGCCGATGAGCAGTTCTTC.

CDR3 nucleotide sequence: TGTGCCAGCAGTAAACAATACAGGGGTAGCAATCAGCCCCAGCATTTT. Protein sequence: CASSKQYRGSNQPQHF. J is TRBJ1-5 and V is TRBV27, with TRBD1 matching over 7 bases. CDR1 is MNHEY, CDR2 SMNVEV, per germline (reference sequence). The CDR3 length is 16 residues. Germline trimming cut 5 bases from V and 0 bases from J; bases unmatched to any gene: 7.

Notes on this clone: Other nucleotide sequences from this sample produce the same CDR3. J is TRBJ1-5 and V is TRBV6-1; TRBD1 is a possible D gene (5 bases). CDR1 and CDR2 from the germline V gene are MNHNS and SASEGT. The V gene lost 6 bases and the J gene lost 4 bases, with 13 bases spanning the gap. This CDR3 contains 14 residues. This CDR3 is CASSAGTGNQPQHF. CDR3 coding DNA: TGTGCCAGCAGCGCTGGGACGGGAAATCAGCCCCAGCATTTT.

This clone occurred once. V usage is TRBV11-3 and J usage is TRBJ2-1, with D perhaps TRBD2 (7 bases). The CDR3 has 15 residues. V shed 5 bases and J shed 8 bases, with 19 bases lying between them. CDR1 is SGHNT, CDR2 YENEEA, per germline. CDR3 region: CASSAWGGKGDEQFF. For the CDR3, the DNA is TGTGCCAGCAGCGCCTGGGGGGGCAAGGGCGATGAGCAGTTCTTC.

The rearrangement joins TRBV5-1 to TRBJ2-7; TRBD1 matches 9 bases. Trimming removed 5 bases from V and 2 bases from J; junction bases left unmatched: 8. This CDR3 has 15 amino acids. The germline V gene encodes CDR1 SGHRS and CDR2 YFSETQ. The CDR3 sequence is CASRRTGTGPYEQYF. The CDR3, as DNA: TGCGCCAGCAGGCGGACCGGGACAGGGCCCTACGAGCAGTACTTC.

This chain uses TRBV15 with TRBJ1-6; D unresolved. Germline V gene lookup returns CDR1 LNHNV and CDR2 YYDKDF (reference sequence). With 0 bases removed from V and 5 bases from J, the gap between germline ends came to 5 bases. The CDR3 extends over 14 amino acids. CDR3 amino acids: CATSRDGDNSPLHF. The CDR3 DNA is TGTGCCACCAGCAGAGACGGGGATAATTCACCCCTCCACTTT.

Comments on this clone: The identical CDR3 is also encoded by other nucleotide sequences in the sample. The chain employs TRBV5-1 and TRBJ2-3; 12 bases line up with TRBD2. The V segment lost 2 bases and the J segment 3 bases; nucleotides outside the gene matches: 4. The V gene's germline CDR1 is SGHRS and CDR2 YFSETQ. This CDR3 contains 16 residues. The CDR3 is CASSLTGTSGTDTQYF. The CDR3 DNA sequence: TGCGCCAGCAGCTTAACCGGGACTAGCGGGACAGATACGCAGTATTTT.